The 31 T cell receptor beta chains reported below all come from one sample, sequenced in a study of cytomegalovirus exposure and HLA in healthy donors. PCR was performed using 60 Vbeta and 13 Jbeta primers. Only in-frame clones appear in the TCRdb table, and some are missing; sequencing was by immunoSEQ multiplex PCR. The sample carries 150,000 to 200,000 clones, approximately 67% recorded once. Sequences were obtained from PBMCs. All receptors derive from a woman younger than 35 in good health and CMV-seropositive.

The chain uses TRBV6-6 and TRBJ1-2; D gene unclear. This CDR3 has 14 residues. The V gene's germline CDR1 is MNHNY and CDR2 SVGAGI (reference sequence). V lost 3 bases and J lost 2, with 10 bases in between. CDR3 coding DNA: TGTGCCAGCAGTTATGTGGATAGCAACTATGGCTACACCTTC. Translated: CASSYVDSNYGYTF.

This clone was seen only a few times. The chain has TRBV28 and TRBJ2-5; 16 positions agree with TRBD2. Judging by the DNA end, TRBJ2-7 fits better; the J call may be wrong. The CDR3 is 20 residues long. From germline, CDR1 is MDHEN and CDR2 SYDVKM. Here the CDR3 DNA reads TGTGCCAGCAGTTTATATTTGGGACTAGCGGGAGGGATTCAAACCTACGAGCAGTACTTC. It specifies CASSLYLGLAGGIQTYEQYF.

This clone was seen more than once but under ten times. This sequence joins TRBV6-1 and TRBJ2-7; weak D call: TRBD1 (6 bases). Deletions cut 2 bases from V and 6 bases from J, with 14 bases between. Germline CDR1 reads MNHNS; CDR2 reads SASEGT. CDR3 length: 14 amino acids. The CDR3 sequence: CASSEWDTSPEQYF. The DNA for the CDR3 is TGTGCCAGCAGTGAATGGGACACCAGTCCCGAGCAGTACTTC.

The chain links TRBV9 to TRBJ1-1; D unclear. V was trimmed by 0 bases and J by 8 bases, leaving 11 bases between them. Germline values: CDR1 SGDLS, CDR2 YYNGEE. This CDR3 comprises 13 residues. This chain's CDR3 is CASSVAANREAFF. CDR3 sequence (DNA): TGTGCCAGCAGCGTAGCCGCTAACAGAGAAGCTTTCTTT. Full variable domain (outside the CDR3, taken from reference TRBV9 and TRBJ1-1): DSGVTQTPKHLITATGQRVTLRCSPRSGDLSVYWYQQSLDQGLQFLIQYYNGEERAKGNILERFSAQQFPDLHSELNLSSLELGDSALYFCASSVAANREAFFGQGTRLTVV.

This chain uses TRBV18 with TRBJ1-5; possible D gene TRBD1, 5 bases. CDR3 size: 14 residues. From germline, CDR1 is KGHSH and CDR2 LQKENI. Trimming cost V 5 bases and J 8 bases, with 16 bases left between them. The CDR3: CASSIQERLKPQHF. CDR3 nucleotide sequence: TGTGCCAGCTCAATACAGGAACGTCTGAAGCCCCAGCATTTT.

The CDR3 DNA follows: TGTGCCAGCATAGGAGGGAAGACTGAAGCTTTCTTT. This gives the protein CASIGGKTEAFF. V usage is TRBV2 and J usage is TRBJ1-1, with unresolved D. Germline CDR1 is SNHLY and CDR2 is FYNNEI. Trimming left V 7 bases short and J 5 bases short, with 11 bases between. There are 12 residues in the CDR3.

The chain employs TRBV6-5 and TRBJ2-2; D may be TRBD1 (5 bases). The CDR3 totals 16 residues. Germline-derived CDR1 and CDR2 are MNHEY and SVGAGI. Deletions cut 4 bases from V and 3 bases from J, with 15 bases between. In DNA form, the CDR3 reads TGTGCCAGCAGTTTCAACCAGGGTCGGGACACCGGGGAGCTGTTTTTT. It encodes CASSFNQGRDTGELFF.

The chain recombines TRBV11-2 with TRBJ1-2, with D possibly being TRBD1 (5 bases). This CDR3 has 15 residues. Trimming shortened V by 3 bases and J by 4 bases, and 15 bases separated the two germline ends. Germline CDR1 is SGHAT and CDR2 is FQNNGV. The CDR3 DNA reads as TGTGCCAGCAGCTTGGGTGACAGCTGGATCTATGGCTACACCTTC. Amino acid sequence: CASSLGDSWIYGYTF.

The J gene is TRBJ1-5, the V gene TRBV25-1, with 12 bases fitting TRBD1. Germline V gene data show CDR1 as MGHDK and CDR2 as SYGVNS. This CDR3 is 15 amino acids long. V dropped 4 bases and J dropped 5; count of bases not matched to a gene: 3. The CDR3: CASSVGTGGDQPQHF. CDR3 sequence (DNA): TGTGCCAGCAGTGTCGGGACAGGGGGCGATCAGCCCCAGCATTTT.

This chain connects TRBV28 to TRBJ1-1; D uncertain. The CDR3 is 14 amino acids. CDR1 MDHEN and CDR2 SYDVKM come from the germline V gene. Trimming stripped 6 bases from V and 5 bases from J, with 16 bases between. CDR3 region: CASSPTPSETEAFF. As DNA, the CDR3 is TGTGCCAGCAGCCCTACCCCGAGCGAGACTGAAGCTTTCTTT. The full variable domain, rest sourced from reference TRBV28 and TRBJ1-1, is DVKVTQSSRYLVKRTGEKVFLECVQDMDHENMFWYRQDPGLGLRLIYFSYDVKMKEKGDIPEGYSVSREKKERFSLILESASTNQTSMYLCASSPTPSETEAFFGQGTRLTVV.

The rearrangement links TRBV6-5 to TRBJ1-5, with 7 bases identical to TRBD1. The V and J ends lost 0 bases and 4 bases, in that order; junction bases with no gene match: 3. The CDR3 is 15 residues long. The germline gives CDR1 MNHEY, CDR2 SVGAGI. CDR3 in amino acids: CASSYSRQGNQPQHF. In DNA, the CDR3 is TGTGCCAGCAGTTACTCGAGACAGGGAAATCAGCCCCAGCATTTT.

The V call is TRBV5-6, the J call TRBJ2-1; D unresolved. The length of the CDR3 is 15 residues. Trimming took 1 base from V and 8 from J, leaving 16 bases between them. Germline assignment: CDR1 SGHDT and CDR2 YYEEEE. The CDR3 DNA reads TGTGCCAGCAGCTTGCAGGCTAAAAGGTTCCATGAGCAGTTCTTC. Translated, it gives CASSLQAKRFHEQFF.

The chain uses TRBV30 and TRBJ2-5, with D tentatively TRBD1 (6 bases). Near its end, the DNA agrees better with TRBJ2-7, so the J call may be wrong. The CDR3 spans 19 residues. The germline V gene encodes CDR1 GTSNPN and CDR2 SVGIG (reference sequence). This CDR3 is CAWSVLQGTSTSSSYEQYF. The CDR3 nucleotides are TGTGCCTGGAGTGTACTTCAGGGGACAAGCACCTCTAGCTCCTACGAGCAGTACTTC.

CDR3 in amino acids: CASSNRVRGKNIQYF. DNA of the CDR3: TGTGCCAGCAGTAACAGGGTTAGGGGCAAAAACATTCAGTACTTC. The V and J genes are TRBV28 and TRBJ2-4; D possibly corresponds to TRBD1 (6 bases). CDR1 and CDR2 from the germline V gene are MDHEN and SYDVKM. This CDR3 is built from 15 residues. Trimming left V 5 bases short and J 3 bases short, with 14 bases between.

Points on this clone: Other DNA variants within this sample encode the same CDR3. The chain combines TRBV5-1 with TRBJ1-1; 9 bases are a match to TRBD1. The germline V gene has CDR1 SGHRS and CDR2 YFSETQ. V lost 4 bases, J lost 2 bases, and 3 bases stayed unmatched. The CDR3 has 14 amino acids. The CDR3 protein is CASSPDRGNTEAFF. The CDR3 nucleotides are TGCGCCAGCAGCCCGGACAGGGGCAACACTGAAGCTTTCTTT.

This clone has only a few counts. Here the CDR3 reads CASSLEGANSGANVLTF. CDR3 bases: TGTGCCAGCAGCTTGGAGGGGGCCAACTCTGGGGCCAACGTCCTGACTTTC. The genes are TRBV7-6 and TRBJ2-6; TRBD1 might be the D (7 bases). The CDR3 contains 17 residues. Germline CDR1 SGHVS, CDR2 FNYEAQ. The germline V and J ends were trimmed by 3 bases and 0 bases, with 12 bases remaining between them.

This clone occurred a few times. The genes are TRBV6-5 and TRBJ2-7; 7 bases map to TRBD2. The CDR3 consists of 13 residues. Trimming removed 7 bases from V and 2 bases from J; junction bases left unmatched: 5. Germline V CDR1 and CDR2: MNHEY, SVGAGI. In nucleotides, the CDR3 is TGTGCCAGCACCACGGGGGGTACCTACGAGCAGTACTTC. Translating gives CASTTGGTYEQYF.

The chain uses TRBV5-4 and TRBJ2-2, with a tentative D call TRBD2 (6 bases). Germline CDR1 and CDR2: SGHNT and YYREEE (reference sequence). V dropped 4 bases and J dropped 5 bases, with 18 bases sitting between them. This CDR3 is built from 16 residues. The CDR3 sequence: CASSPPGIAETGELFF. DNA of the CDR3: TGTGCCAGCAGCCCACCGGGGATAGCGGAAACCGGGGAGCTGTTTTTT. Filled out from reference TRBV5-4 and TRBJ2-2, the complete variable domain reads ETGVTQSPTHLIKTRGQQVTLRCSSQSGHNTVSWYQQALGQGPQFIFQYYREEENGRGNFPPRFSGLQFPNYSSELNVNALELDDSALYLCASSPPGIAETGELFFGEGSRLTVL.

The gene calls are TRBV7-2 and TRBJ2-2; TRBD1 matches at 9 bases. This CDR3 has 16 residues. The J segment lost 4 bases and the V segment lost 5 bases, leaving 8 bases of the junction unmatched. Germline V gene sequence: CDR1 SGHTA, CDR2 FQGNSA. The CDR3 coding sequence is TGTGCCAGCAGCATAACAGGGGGCGCGGTCACCGGGGAGCTGTTTTTT. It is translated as CASSITGGAVTGELFF.

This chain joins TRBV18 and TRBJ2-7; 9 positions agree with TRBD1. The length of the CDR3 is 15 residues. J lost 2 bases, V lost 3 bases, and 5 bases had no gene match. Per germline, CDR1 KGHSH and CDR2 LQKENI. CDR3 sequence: CASSPGTGLTYEQYF. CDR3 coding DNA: TGTGCCAGCTCACCCGGGACAGGGCTTACCTACGAGCAGTACTTC. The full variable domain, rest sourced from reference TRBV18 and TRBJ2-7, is NAGVMQNPRHLVRRRGQEARLRCSPMKGHSHVYWYRQLPEEGLKFMVYLQKENIIDESGMPKERFSAEFPKEGPSILRIQQVVRGDSAAYFCASSPGTGLTYEQYFGPGTRLTVT.

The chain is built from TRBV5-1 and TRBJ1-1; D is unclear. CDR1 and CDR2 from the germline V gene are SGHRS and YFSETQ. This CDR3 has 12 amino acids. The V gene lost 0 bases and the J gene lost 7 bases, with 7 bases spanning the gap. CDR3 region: CASSLGEGEAFF. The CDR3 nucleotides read TGCGCCAGCAGCTTGGGGGAGGGTGAAGCTTTCTTT.

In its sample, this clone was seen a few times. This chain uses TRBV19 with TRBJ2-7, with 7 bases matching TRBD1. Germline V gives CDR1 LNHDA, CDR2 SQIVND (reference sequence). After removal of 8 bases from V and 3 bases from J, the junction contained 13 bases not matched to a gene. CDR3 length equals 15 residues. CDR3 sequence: CASSGSDRAYYEQYF. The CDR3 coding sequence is TGTGCCAGTTCCGGTTCAGACAGGGCCTACTACGAGCAGTACTTC.

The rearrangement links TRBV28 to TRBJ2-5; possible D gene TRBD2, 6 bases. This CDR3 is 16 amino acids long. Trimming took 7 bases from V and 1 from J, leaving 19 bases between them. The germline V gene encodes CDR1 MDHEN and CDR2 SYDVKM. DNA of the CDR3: TGTGCCAGCACCGAAGTTAGCGGTTACCTCCAAGAGACCCAGTACTTC. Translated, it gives CASTEVSGYLQETQYF.

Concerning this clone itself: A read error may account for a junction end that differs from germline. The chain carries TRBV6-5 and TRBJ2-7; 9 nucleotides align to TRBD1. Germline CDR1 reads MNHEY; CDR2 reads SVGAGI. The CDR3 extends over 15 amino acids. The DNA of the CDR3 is TGTGCCAGCAGCTACAGTCCCGGGACAGGGTCGGCTCGGCACTTC. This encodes CASSYSPGTGSARHF.

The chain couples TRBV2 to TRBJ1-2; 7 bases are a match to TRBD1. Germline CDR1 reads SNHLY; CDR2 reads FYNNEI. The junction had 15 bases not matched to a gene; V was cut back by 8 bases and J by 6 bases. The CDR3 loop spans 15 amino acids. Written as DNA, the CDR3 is TGTGCCAGCCAACCAGAGACAGGGATTGGTAATGGCTACACCTTC. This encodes CASQPETGIGNGYTF. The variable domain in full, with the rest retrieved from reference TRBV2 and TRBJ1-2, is EPEVTQTPSHQVTQMGQEVILRCVPISNHLYFYWYRQILGQKVEFLVSFYNNEISEKSEIFDDQFSVERPDGSNFTLKIRSTKLEDSAMYFCASQPETGIGNGYTFGSGTRLTVV.

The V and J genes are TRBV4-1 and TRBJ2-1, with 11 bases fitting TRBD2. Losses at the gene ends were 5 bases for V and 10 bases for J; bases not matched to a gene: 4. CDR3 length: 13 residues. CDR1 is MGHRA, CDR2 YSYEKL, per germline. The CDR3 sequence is CASSEGLAVEQFF. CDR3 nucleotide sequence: TGCGCCAGCAGCGAGGGACTAGCGGTCGAGCAGTTCTTC.

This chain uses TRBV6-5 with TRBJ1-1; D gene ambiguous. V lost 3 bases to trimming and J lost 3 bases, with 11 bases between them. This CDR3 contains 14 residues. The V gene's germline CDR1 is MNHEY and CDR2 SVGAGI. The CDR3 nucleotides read TGTGCCAGCAGTTATAGTTTCGTTTACACTGAAGCTTTCTTT. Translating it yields CASSYSFVYTEAFF.

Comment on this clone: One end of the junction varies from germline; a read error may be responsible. The CDR3 spells CSSSFASGRVQSNEQFF. As DNA, the CDR3 is TGTTCCAGCAGCTTCGCTAGCGGGAGGGTTCAGTCCAATGAGCAGTTCTTC. This rearrangement joins TRBV7-9 to TRBJ2-1, with 12 bases fitting TRBD2. The CDR3 runs to 17 residues. Germline CDR1 is SEHNR and CDR2 is FQNEAQ (reference sequence).

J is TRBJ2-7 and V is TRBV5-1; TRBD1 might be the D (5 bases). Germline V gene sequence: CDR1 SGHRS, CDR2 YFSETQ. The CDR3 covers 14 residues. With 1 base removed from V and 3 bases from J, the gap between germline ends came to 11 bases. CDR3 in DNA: TGCGCCAGCAGCTTGTGGCAGGGCGACTACGAGCAGTACTTC. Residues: CASSLWQGDYEQYF.

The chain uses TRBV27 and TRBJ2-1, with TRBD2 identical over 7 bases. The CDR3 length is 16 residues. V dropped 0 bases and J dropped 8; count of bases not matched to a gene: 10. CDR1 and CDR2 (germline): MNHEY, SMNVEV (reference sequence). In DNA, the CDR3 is TGTGCCAGCAGTTTATCCCCAGGGACTATGCACGATGAGCAGTTCTTC. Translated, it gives CASSLSPGTMHDEQFF.

CDR3 in DNA: TGCGCCAGCAGTTCGGGACAGGGATACAATGAGCAGTTCTTC. It specifies CASSSGQGYNEQFF. The chain is built from TRBV5-1 and TRBJ2-1, with 9 nucleotides matching TRBD1. CDR1 and CDR2 from the germline V gene are SGHRS and YFSETQ. This CDR3 contains 14 residues. The ends lost 5 bases at V and 4 bases at J; junction bases unmatched: 4.